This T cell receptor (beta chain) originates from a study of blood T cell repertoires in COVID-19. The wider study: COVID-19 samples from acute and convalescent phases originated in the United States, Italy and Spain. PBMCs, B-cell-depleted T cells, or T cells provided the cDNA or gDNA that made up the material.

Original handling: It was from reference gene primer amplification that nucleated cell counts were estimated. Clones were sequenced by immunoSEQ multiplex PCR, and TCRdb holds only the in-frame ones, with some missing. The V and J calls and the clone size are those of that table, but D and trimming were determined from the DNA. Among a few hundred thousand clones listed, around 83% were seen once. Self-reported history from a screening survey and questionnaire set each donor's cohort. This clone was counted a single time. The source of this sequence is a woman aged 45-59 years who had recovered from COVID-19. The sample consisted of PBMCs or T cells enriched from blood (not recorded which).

CDR3 nucleotide sequence: TGTGCCTGGAGTGGCGACAGGTTCTTTCCCGGTGAACGTGAAGCTTTCTTT. It codes for CAWSGDRFFPGEREAFF. The rearrangement uses TRBV30 and TRBJ1-1; perhaps TRBD1 as D (6 bases). The CDR3 is made up of 17 amino acids. Germline CDR1 and CDR2: GTSNPN and SVGIG (reference sequence). The germline V and J ends were trimmed by 1 base and 7 bases, with 25 bases remaining between them.